A single sample is the source of the 6 T cell receptor beta chains below, sequenced in a study of cytomegalovirus exposure and HLA in healthy donors. The PCR ran on 60 Vbeta and 13 Jbeta primers. The repertoire was sequenced with immunoSEQ multiplex PCR; TCRdb's copy has only in-frame clones and lacks some. This table has about 110,000 clones, approximately 79% appearing once. Sequenced material: PBMCs. The receptors were gathered from a man aged 55 to 70 in good health and CMV-seronegative.

The chain recombines TRBV30 with TRBJ2-5; unclear D gene. Matching the DNA end better, TRBJ2-7 makes the J call doubtful. The CDR3 sequence is 12 residues long. Per the germline V gene, CDR1 is GTSNPN and CDR2 is SVGIG (reference sequence). The CDR3 region is CAWSPQPYEQYF. DNA of the CDR3: TGTGCCTGGAGTCCACAGCCATACGAGCAGTACTTC.

J is TRBJ2-7 and V is TRBV13; 15 bases line up with TRBD2. J gave up 3 bases and V 4 bases, and 7 bases lay outside the gene matches. This CDR3 comprises 17 residues. From germline, CDR1 is PRHDT and CDR2 FYEKMQ (reference sequence). The CDR3 DNA sequence: TGTGCCAGCAGCTCTTCAGAGGGACTAGCGGGGGGCTACGAGCAGTACTTC. It encodes CASSSSEGLAGGYEQYF.

This clone came up once. The chain couples TRBV12-5 to TRBJ1-3, with D perhaps matching TRBD1 (5 bases). The V and J ends lost 1 base and 0 bases respectively, with 16 bases between them. Germline lookup yields CDR1 LGHNT and CDR2 FRNRAP. The CDR3 is 18 amino acids. The CDR3 sequence is CASGLGRSQVPSGNTIYF. The CDR3 DNA follows: TGTGCTAGTGGTTTGGGGCGCTCACAGGTGCCCTCTGGAAACACCATATATTTT.

V gene TRBV27 combines with J gene TRBJ1-2; 7 nucleotides line up with TRBD1. The V gene end was trimmed by 5 bases and the J gene end by 6 bases; junction bases not matched to a gene: 9. The CDR3 is 14 amino acids. CDR1 is MNHEY, CDR2 SMNVEV, per germline (reference sequence). CDR3 sequence reads: CASSNWDRENGYTF. In DNA, the CDR3 is TGTGCCAGCAGTAACTGGGACAGAGAAAATGGCTACACCTTC.

This chain joins TRBV5-4 and TRBJ2-2, with 7 bases fitting TRBD1. The germline V gene encodes CDR1 SGHNT and CDR2 YYREEE (reference sequence). The CDR3 has 15 amino acids. The J segment lost 1 base and the V segment lost 4 bases, leaving 4 bases of the junction unmatched. The CDR3 protein is CASSTGQQNTGELFF. CDR3 DNA sequence: TGTGCCAGCAGCACGGGACAGCAGAACACCGGGGAGCTGTTTTTT.

CDR3 amino acids: CASSQVDNARNEKLFF. The CDR3 DNA sequence: TGTGCCAGCAGCCAAGTAGATAACGCGAGGAATGAAAAACTGTTTTTT. V gene TRBV14 combines with J gene TRBJ1-4; the D is unclear. The germline V gene encodes CDR1 SGHDN and CDR2 FVKESK. The CDR3 length is 16 residues. V was shortened by 1 base and J by 5 bases, with 14 bases between the two germline ends.